The clone carrying this T cell receptor beta chain was found many times. What it binds is not known. The data are from a study of T cells after yellow fever vaccination. General study findings and limits: Boosting was followed by the reappearance of most primary-vaccination clones (approximately 95% CD4, about 90% CD8). Relatively few clonotypes were ones that appeared in both CD4 and CD8 compartments. Bulk-population clonotypes that are abundant could appear as contaminants in FACS-sorted repertoires.

With 5 bases removed from V and 6 bases from J, the gap between germline ends came to 11 bases. Germline V lookup: CDR1 SGHVS, CDR2 FNYEAQ. CDR3 length equals 12 residues. TCRdb re-analysed the 5' RACE reads in MiXCR, keeping a single row per CDR3 protein. The table lists some 170,000 distinct CDR3 sequences, around 9% of them singletons. The receptor comes from a man younger than 30 who received the YFV17D yellow fever vaccine. This sample comprised CD8+ T cells sorted from PBMCs, obtained 45 days after the yellow fever booster vaccination. V usage is TRBV7-6 and J usage is TRBJ2-7, with unresolved D. The CDR3 nucleotides read TGTGCCAGCAGCCCACTCGGCCGCGAGCAGTACTTC. Protein sequence: CASSPLGREQYF.